A selection of T cell receptor beta chains follows, all from one sample in a study of monozygotic twins with inflammatory bowel disease. TCRdb reprocessed the 5' RACE reads and keeps a single row for each CDR3 protein, giving no DNA. This sample's clone table lists about 160,000 distinct CDR3 sequences. The specimen was blood. The receptors stem from a human donor with ulcerative colitis or Crohn's disease, or a healthy co-twin of an affected twin (not recorded which). CDR3s include the opening cysteine and the closing phenylalanine or tryptophan.

CDR3 protein,V gene,J gene
CASSLLGNRDEQFF,TRBV28,TRBJ2-1
CASSLGTGGYQPQHF,TRBV7-8,TRBJ1-5
CASSVGRSGNTIYF,TRBV18,TRBJ1-3
CASSLDTSGNTIYF,TRBV7-9,TRBJ1-3
CASSYGRSAMNEAFF,TRBV6-5,TRBJ1-1
CSARGGRANNEQFF,TRBV20-1,TRBJ2-1
CASSPTGRRAEAFF,TRBV18,TRBJ1-1
CASSQDLVRTFPAGYTF,TRBV4-1,TRBJ1-2
CASSYPNTWIEQFF,TRBV6-2/TRBV6-3,TRBJ2-1
CASSIGGLGTEAFF,TRBV19,TRBJ1-1
CASSYRGDTQYF,TRBV6-2/TRBV6-3,TRBJ2-3
CASRRDHLQETQYF,TRBV18,TRBJ2-5
CASSWGQAPGSGEQYF,TRBV5-1,TRBJ2-7
CSAKPLGEQFF,TRBV20-1,TRBJ2-1
CASSRNQVGEQFF,TRBV3-1,TRBJ2-1
CASSIDLGGDEVRNQPQHF,TRBV19,TRBJ1-5
CASSQDEGAGANVLTF,TRBV4-3,TRBJ2-6
CASSWSGTGGNEQFF,TRBV6-2/TRBV6-3,TRBJ2-1
CASRGLAGASNEQFF,TRBV28,TRBJ2-1
CASSLPPAGTNEKLFF,TRBV7-2,TRBJ1-4
CASSSASGRETQYF,TRBV7-2,TRBJ2-5
CASSSPYEQYF,TRBV7-2,TRBJ2-7
CSARDHLAGYTDTQYF,TRBV20-1,TRBJ2-3
CASSPGQDSYEQYF,TRBV6-6,TRBJ2-7
CSALQERPDQYNEQFF,TRBV20-1,TRBJ2-1
CASSQDRGSYGYTF,TRBV3-1,TRBJ1-2
CSALTGGGRYEQYF,TRBV20-1,TRBJ2-7
CASSLPRDGGTQYF,TRBV11-2,TRBJ2-3
CASSPRTTTDTQYF,TRBV11-3,TRBJ2-3
CASSPDFIRGNTEAFF,TRBV4-2,TRBJ1-1
CASSLGLEGDTEAFF,TRBV5-6,TRBJ1-1
CASSEGQGNSPLHF,TRBV5-1,TRBJ1-6
CATSSAGTGNTEAFF,TRBV15,TRBJ1-1
CSARIGQLAGNTIYF,TRBV20-1,TRBJ1-3
CASSLDADRSQPQHF,TRBV7-9,TRBJ1-5
CASSFGVREDSPLHF,TRBV12-3/TRBV12-4,TRBJ1-6
CASSLDPQIQETQYF,TRBV5-1,TRBJ2-5
CASNLAGVETQYF,TRBV7-2,TRBJ2-5
CASSRVPGRVEAFF,TRBV28,TRBJ1-1
CASSWTNGGSQPQHF,TRBV11-2,TRBJ1-5
CASSLTREPYNEQFF,TRBV7-3,TRBJ2-1
CASSFEGGVDQPQHF,TRBV12-3/TRBV12-4,TRBJ1-5
CSVGLARKSAYNEQFF,TRBV29-1,TRBJ2-1
CASSKTDGRGSYNSPLHF,TRBV6-1,TRBJ1-6
CASSITGGTEAFF,TRBV19,TRBJ1-1
CASSLVGQHTDTQYF,TRBV5-6,TRBJ2-3
CASSTPSADTQYF,TRBV7-2,TRBJ2-3
CASSFIREVGYTF,TRBV7-2,TRBJ1-2
CASSPDRDRLYEQYF,TRBV7-2,TRBJ2-7
CASNRLDNSPLHF,TRBV7-2,TRBJ1-6
CSVGRTSSSNTGELFF,TRBV29-1,TRBJ2-2
CASRRRSTGPFNQPQHF,TRBV11-3,TRBJ1-5
CASSQTGVRYGYTF,TRBV5-5,TRBJ1-2
CASSWAQLIDNEQFF,TRBV28,TRBJ2-1
CASSLKSLSFGYTF,TRBV7-2,TRBJ1-2
CSAVPGLNADTQYF,TRBV20-1,TRBJ2-3
CASSISGGSYNEQFF,TRBV7-2,TRBJ2-1
CASSYRARAGTEAFF,TRBV7-2,TRBJ1-1
CASSPSTDSLNTEAFF,TRBV5-1,TRBJ1-1